Shown below are 27 T cell receptor beta chains from a single sample sequenced in a study of T-cell memory formation after mild COVID-19. MiXCR, run by TCRdb on the 5' RACE reads, gives a single entry per CDR3 protein. The sample lists hundreds of thousands of distinct CDR3 sequences, around 27% occurring once. Sequenced sample: PBMCs or a T cell subset sorted from them (not recorded which). These receptors originate from an adult woman who had mild COVID-19 (a few samples of this study predate the infection). Cell type and time point are not known.

J is TRBJ2-7 and V is TRBV6-5; 8 nucleotides match TRBD1. Germline loops: CDR1 MNHEY, CDR2 SVGAGI. The V gene end was trimmed by 0 bases and the J gene end by 4 bases; junction bases not matched to a gene: 5. CDR3 size: 15 residues. The CDR3 sequence: CASSYSAQGVYEQYF. In DNA, the CDR3 is TGTGCCAGCAGTTACTCAGCACAGGGGGTGTACGAGCAGTACTTC.

This clonotype has at least ten counts. The chain joins TRBV11-1 to TRBJ2-1; possibly TRBD1 for D (6 bases). Trimming took off 1 base at V and 6 bases at J, with 13 bases between the two ends. Germline V lookup: CDR1 SGHAT, CDR2 FQDESV (reference sequence). The CDR3 is made up of 15 amino acids. In DNA form, the CDR3 reads TGTGCCAGCAGCTTAGGAGTACAGGGCCGCAATGAGCAGTTCTTC. Translation gives CASSLGVQGRNEQFF.

The table lists this clonotype with a few counts. The V call is TRBV3-1, the J call TRBJ2-2; TRBD2 agrees at 13 bases. The germline V gene encodes CDR1 LGHDT and CDR2 YNNKEL (reference sequence). CDR3 size: 17 residues. The ends lost 4 bases at V and 0 bases at J; junction bases unmatched: 2. The CDR3 coding sequence is TGTGCCAGCAGCCCAGGGACTAGCGGGACGAACACCGGGGAGCTGTTTTTT. This translates into CASSPGTSGTNTGELFF.

The chain joins TRBV6-6 to TRBJ2-1; a weak D match, TRBD1 (5 bases). Germline CDR1 reads MNHNY; CDR2 reads SVGAGI (reference sequence). The CDR3 covers 10 residues. Between the trimmed V and J ends, which lost 10 bases and 9 bases, there was a span of 10 bases. DNA of the CDR3: TGTGCCACCTGGGGCATTGAGCAGTTCTTC. Its translation is CATWGIEQFF.

This clonotype was observed a handful of times. V usage is TRBV5-1 and J usage is TRBJ1-6; D is ambiguous. V was clipped by 0 bases and J by 11 bases, with 12 bases between them. The CDR3 is made up of 14 amino acids. Germline CDR1 SGHRS, CDR2 YFSETQ. DNA for the CDR3: TGCGCCAGCAGCTTGGACAATGACTGGGCACCCCTCCACTTT. As protein: CASSLDNDWAPLHF.

The chain recombines TRBV3-1 with TRBJ1-6; 8 bases align to TRBD1. CDR3 length: 15 residues. V was clipped by 4 bases and J by 7 bases; unmatched bases: 6. Per the germline V gene, CDR1 is LGHDT and CDR2 is YNNKEL (reference sequence). CDR3 region: CASSLTRQGNSPLHF. The CDR3 nucleotides are TGTGCCAGCAGCCTTACTCGACAGGGGAATTCACCCCTCCACTTT. Looking up the rest from reference TRBV3-1 and TRBJ1-6 gives the full variable domain: DTAVSQTPKYLVTQMGNDKSIKCEQNLGHDTMYWYKQDSKKFLKIMFSYNNKELIINETVPNRFSPKSPDKAHLNLHINSLELGDSAVYFCASSLTRQGNSPLHFGNGTRLTVT.

The V and J genes are TRBV18 and TRBJ2-5; D possibly matches TRBD1 or TRBD2 (5 bases each). V was cut by 3 bases and J by 3 bases, with 11 bases left in between. Looked up from germline, CDR1 is KGHSH and CDR2 is LQKENI. The CDR3 is 14 residues long. Here the CDR3 DNA reads TGTGCCAGCTCACCGGGACGGGGAAAAGAGACCCAGTACTTC. It encodes CASSPGRGKETQYF. The whole variable domain, remainder taken from reference TRBV18 and TRBJ2-5, is NAGVMQNPRHLVRRRGQEARLRCSPMKGHSHVYWYRQLPEEGLKFMVYLQKENIIDESGMPKERFSAEFPKEGPSILRIQQVVRGDSAAYFCASSPGRGKETQYFGPGTRLLVL.

This clonotype has more than one count but fewer than ten. J is TRBJ2-6 and V is TRBV27; 8 bases match TRBD1. The CDR3 has 18 residues. Germline values: CDR1 MNHEY, CDR2 SMNVEV (reference sequence). V gave up 5 bases and J gave up 2 bases; unmatched junction bases: 11. CDR3 nucleotides: TGTGCCAGCAGTGTAGATCAGGGGGCGGTCACTGGGGCCAACGTCCTGACTTTC. As protein: CASSVDQGAVTGANVLTF.

J is TRBJ2-1 and V is TRBV6-1, with D perhaps TRBD2 (6 bases). The CDR3 extends over 16 amino acids. Trimming took 4 bases from V and 0 from J, leaving 13 bases between them. Germline-derived CDR1 and CDR2 are MNHNS and SASEGT. The CDR3 region has the DNA TGTGCCAGCAGTGCCTGGGGGGAAAGCTCCTACAATGAGCAGTTCTTC. Amino acid sequence: CASSAWGESSYNEQFF.

The chain carries TRBV5-1 and TRBJ1-1; 8 bases map to TRBD1. Trimming cost V 0 bases and J 4 bases; bases outside gene matches: 8. This CDR3 has 16 residues. Germline assignment: CDR1 SGHRS and CDR2 YFSETQ. The CDR3 region has the DNA TGCGCCAGCAGCTTGGGGTTTGGGACAGGACTCACTGAAGCTTTCTTT. It codes for CASSLGFGTGLTEAFF.

The genes are TRBV11-3 and TRBJ2-3; 10 bases fit TRBD2. With 2 bases clipped from V and 3 bases from J, the junction kept 8 bases outside the gene matches. CDR1 and CDR2 (germline): SGHNT, YENEEA. CDR3 size: 17 residues. CDR3 residues: CASSLWLAGAETDTQYF. The CDR3 DNA reads TGTGCCAGCAGCTTATGGCTAGCGGGAGCCGAGACAGATACGCAGTATTTT. The full variable domain, with the rest looked up from reference TRBV11-3 and TRBJ2-3, is EAGVVQSPRYKIIEKKQPVAFWCNPISGHNTLYWYLQNLGQGPELLIRYENEEAVDDSQLPKDRFSAERLKGVDSTLKIQPAELGDSAVYLCASSLWLAGAETDTQYFGPGTRLTVL.

This clonotype turned up a few times. The rearrangement joins TRBV6-5 to TRBJ2-7, with D unclear. V was cut by 2 bases and J by 2 bases, with 10 bases left in between. The CDR3 is 14 amino acids. CDR1 and CDR2 from the germline V gene are MNHEY and SVGAGI. Written as DNA, the CDR3 is TGTGCCAGCAGTTACGGGCAGGCCGCCTACGAGCAGTACTTC. The encoded protein is CASSYGQAAYEQYF.

This clonotype was seen more than once but under ten times. This chain links TRBV4-3 with TRBJ2-5, with TRBD2 matching over 7 bases. Germline V gives CDR1 LGHNA, CDR2 YSLEER. The CDR3 is 16 residues long. The ends lost 0 bases at V and 5 bases at J; junction bases unmatched: 9. CDR3 region: CASSQDQAGRGETQYF. CDR3 DNA sequence: TGCGCCAGCAGCCAAGATCAAGCGGGGAGAGGGGAGACCCAGTACTTC.

This clonotype was recorded a few times. The chain couples TRBV7-2 to TRBJ2-2; 8 nucleotides line up with TRBD2. V shed 2 bases and J 5 bases; nucleotides not matched to a gene: 16. Germline V CDR1 and CDR2: SGHTA, FQGNSA. The CDR3 spans 19 residues. CDR3 sequence reads: CASSLTRGLGGGRTGELFF. The CDR3 region has the DNA TGTGCCAGCAGCTTAACCCGGGGACTAGGGGGGGGTAGGACCGGGGAGCTGTTTTTT.

This clonotype has only one observation. The chain has TRBV12-3 or TRBV12-4 and TRBJ1-3, with D unclear. The CDR3 covers 12 residues. V lost 6 bases and J lost 8, with 11 bases in between. The CDR3 nucleotides read TGTGCCAGCAGACACATTGCGGACACCATATATTTT. Translation: CASRHIADTIYF.

The chain couples TRBV20-1 to TRBJ2-7; tentatively, D is TRBD2 (6 bases). The CDR3 sequence is 16 residues long. Trimming removed 3 bases from V and 6 bases from J, with 24 bases in between. Germline values: CDR1 DFQATT, CDR2 SNEGSKA (reference sequence). CDR3: CSASRGSGLSESEQYF. As DNA, the CDR3 is TGCAGTGCTAGTAGAGGATCGGGACTGTCTGAGTCCGAGCAGTACTTC.

V and J are TRBV12-3 or TRBV12-4 and TRBJ2-5; D gene unclear. This CDR3 has 14 amino acids. Trimming took 6 bases from V and 4 from J, leaving 15 bases between them. This CDR3 is CASSHRRSGETQYF. CDR3 coding DNA: TGTGCCAGCAGCCACCGTAGGTCTGGAGAGACCCAGTACTTC.

This clonotype was detected a few times. The CDR3 sequence: CASSPRTAIYDQETQYF. The CDR3 DNA reads TGTGCCAGCAGCCCCCGGACTGCAATCTACGATCAAGAGACCCAGTACTTC. This rearrangement joins TRBV7-9 to TRBJ2-5; D possibly corresponds to TRBD2 (5 bases). CDR1 is SEHNR, CDR2 FQNEAQ, per germline (reference sequence). Trimming cost V 5 bases and J 2 bases, with 21 bases left between them. The CDR3 consists of 17 residues.

A few counts support this clonotype. The rearrangement joins TRBV5-1 to TRBJ1-2; D perhaps matches TRBD1 (5 bases). The CDR3 runs to 12 residues. V lost 4 bases and J 8 bases, leaving 12 bases between the germline ends. The V gene's germline CDR1 is SGHRS and CDR2 YFSETQ. The CDR3 region is CASSPYGDGYTF. The CDR3 DNA is TGCGCCAGCAGCCCTTACGGGGACGGCTACACCTTC.

The chain has TRBV7-9 and TRBJ2-3; tentatively, D is TRBD2 (5 bases). The V end was cut by 1 base, the J end by 0 bases, with 11 bases between. The CDR3 covers 16 residues. Germline CDR1 is SEHNR and CDR2 is FQNEAQ (reference sequence). The chain's CDR3 is CASSLDPSRSTDTQYF. CDR3 coding DNA: TGTGCCAGCAGCTTAGATCCTAGCAGAAGCACAGATACGCAGTATTTT. Full variable domain (rest looked up from reference TRBV7-9 and TRBJ2-3): DTGVSQNPRHKITKRGQNVTFRCDPISEHNRLYWYRQTLGQGPEFLTYFQNEAQLEKSRLLSDRFSAERPKGSFSTLEIQRTEQGDSAMYLCASSLDPSRSTDTQYFGPGTRLTVL.

The rearrangement uses TRBV5-1 and TRBJ2-2; D tentatively fits TRBD1 or TRBD2 (6 bases each). Germline CDR1 SGHRS, CDR2 YFSETQ. The CDR3 contains 15 residues. Trimming took 4 bases from V and 2 from J, leaving 12 bases between them. The CDR3 is CASSPEGGNTGELFF. CDR3 in DNA: TGCGCCAGCAGCCCGGAGGGGGGCAACACCGGGGAGCTGTTTTTT.

This clonotype was observed a handful of times. This chain connects TRBV9 to TRBJ2-7; a possible D gene is TRBD2 (6 bases). V gave up 0 bases and J gave up 0 bases, with 10 bases separating them. The CDR3 is 15 amino acids. The germline V gene has CDR1 SGDLS and CDR2 YYNGEE. The CDR3 sequence: CASSVGGGTSYEQYF. In DNA, the CDR3 is TGTGCCAGCAGCGTAGGAGGCGGGACCTCCTACGAGCAGTACTTC.

This clonotype was detected only once. This chain connects TRBV18 to TRBJ2-7; 12 nucleotides agree with TRBD2. V dropped 3 bases and J dropped 2; count of bases not matched to a gene: 2. The CDR3 is 15 amino acids. Germline CDR1 and CDR2: KGHSH and LQKENI. The CDR3 sequence is CASSPGTSGPYEQYF. The CDR3 coding sequence is TGTGCCAGCTCACCTGGGACTAGCGGGCCCTACGAGCAGTACTTC.

The chain has TRBV20-1 and TRBJ1-5; 9 bases are a match to TRBD1. Germline lookup yields CDR1 DFQATT and CDR2 SNEGSKA (reference sequence). The CDR3 totals 16 residues. The J segment lost 1 base and the V segment lost 5 bases, leaving 9 bases of the junction unmatched. CDR3 residues: CSAPPGQGTSNQPQHF. In DNA, the CDR3 is TGCAGTGCTCCACCGGGACAGGGAACGAGCAATCAGCCCCAGCATTTT.

This clonotype has more than one count but fewer than ten. The gene calls are TRBV7-8 and TRBJ2-1; D not resolved. Trimming left V 8 bases short and J 9 bases short, with 8 bases between. CDR3 length equals 10 residues. The germline gives CDR1 SGHVS, CDR2 FQNEAQ. The CDR3 loop reads CASGKGEQFF. CDR3 bases: TGTGCCAGCGGGAAAGGTGAGCAGTTCTTC.

This clonotype was recorded a few times. V usage is TRBV19 and J usage is TRBJ1-1, with TRBD1 matching 12 bases. With 5 bases clipped from V and 7 bases from J, the junction kept 5 bases outside the gene matches. CDR1 and CDR2 (germline): LNHDA, SQIVND (reference sequence). The CDR3 extends over 14 amino acids. DNA for the CDR3: TGTGCCAGTAGTTCCGGGACAGGGGGCGGTGAAGCTTTCTTT. Protein product: CASSSGTGGGEAFF. Looking up the rest from reference TRBV19 and TRBJ1-1 gives the full variable domain: DGGITQSPKYLFRKEGQNVTLSCEQNLNHDAMYWYRQDPGQGLRLIYYSQIVNDFQKGDIAEGYSVSREKKESFPLTVTSAQKNPTAFYLCASSSGTGGGEAFFGQGTRLTVV.

This clonotype was counted ten times or more. This sequence joins TRBV9 and TRBJ2-5, with 7 bases fitting TRBD1. CDR1 is SGDLS and CDR2 is YYNGEE in the germline V gene. The CDR3 covers 14 residues. The V segment lost 0 bases and the J segment 4 bases; nucleotides outside the gene matches: 3. The CDR3 reads CASSVDRGGETQYF. For the CDR3, the DNA is TGTGCCAGCAGCGTAGACAGGGGTGGAGAGACCCAGTACTTC. The variable domain in full, completed from reference TRBV9 and TRBJ2-5, reads DSGVTQTPKHLITATGQRVTLRCSPRSGDLSVYWYQQSLDQGLQFLIQYYNGEERAKGNILERFSAQQFPDLHSELNLSSLELGDSALYFCASSVDRGGETQYFGPGTRLLVL.